This T cell receptor (beta chain) derives from a study of TET2 disruption in CD19-targeted CAR T cells (dated by TCRdb to the late 2010s). Some background on the complete study: Sample numbers were set by the original clinical trial design and sample availability, with no additional inclusion criteria.

From cysteine to phenylalanine, the CDR3 is 15 amino acids long. Only the CDR3 bases that were read are kept: 36 of them, in frame from base 1. At the junction V is shortened by 4 bases and J by 3 bases; bases outside the gene matches: 4. CDR1 and CDR2, per the germline V gene, are MNHNS and SASEGT. Deep sequencing of the TCR beta chain was done using the immunoSEQ assay. The source study handled its data this way. Only productive TCR beta rearrangements went into calculating clonotype frequencies. This immuneACCESS table, as held by TCRdb, lists in-frame sequences with V and J called but not all clones. Of the missing ones, under half trace to an unresolved V gene in checked studies; the others have no known cause. V, J and clone size reflect that table, while D and trimming were determined from the DNA. The sample's records list tens of thousands of clones. The ten most abundant clones make up approximately 1.8% of the sample.

The treatment or condition label of this sample denotes: autologous CTL019 cells: CD19 CAR with 4-1BB and CD3 zeta domains. TCR zeta and 4-1BB costimulatory signaling domains were built into the CD19 CAR. T cells for CTL019 manufacturing were collected from peripheral blood by means of leukapheresis. The DNeasy Blood and Tissue Kit was used to extract genomic DNA from pre-infusion T cells, peripheral blood, or sorted post-infusion T cells. As concerns this clone: Its antigen remains undetermined. The DNA ends 3 residues before the CDR3 does, and the rest of the CDR3 is filled in from the germline J gene.

What the authors observed across the whole study: Conclusions about the patient's CAR T cells rested on extensive analysis of a single subject.

Sequenced here: CD8- CAR+ T cells sorted from cultured blood T cells, sampled for CD19 CAR T cell therapy. The cell subset or site label here, explained by the study, means: CD8-negative CAR-positive T cells from the infusion product. In this chain, TRBV6-1 is recombined with TRBJ1-5; 9 central bases correspond to TRBD1. The clonotype comes from a man between 65 and 79 years old with chronic lymphocytic leukemia. The CDR3 protein: CASSGGTGLNQPQHF. The covered CDR3 bases are TGTGCCAGCAGTGGGGGGACAGGGCTCAATCAGCCC.